This TCR beta chain was sequenced in a study of PD-1 blockade in mismatch repair-deficient tumors. At the level of the study: All were previously treated, progressing patients with approximately 12 mismatch repair-deficient cancer types.

The assay was immunoSEQ multiplex PCR, and TCRdb's table has in-frame clones only and misses some. The sample yields around 18,000 clones, under 90% seen once. V gave up 7 bases and J gave up 7 bases; unmatched junction bases: 9. Germline V lookup: CDR1 SQVTM, CDR2 ANQGSEA. The CDR3 covers 13 residues. The sequence came from an adult with mismatch repair-deficient cancer. The sequencing used PBMCs, collected roughly 23 weeks after starting pembrolizumab. This sequence joins TRBV29-1 and TRBJ1-4; 7 bases match TRBD1. The CDR3 spells CSAGGTGAEKLFF. Written as DNA, the CDR3 is TGCAGCGCTGGGGGTACAGGGGCTGAAAAACTGTTTTTT.